What follows are 20 T cell receptor beta chains derived from one specimen sequenced in a study of tissue T cells after allogeneic stem cell transplantation. Profiling relied on immunoSEQ multiplex PCR, and the TCRdb table lists in-frame clones only, not all of them. The sample carries 7,500 to 9,500 clones, roughly 41% recorded once. The time point: mouse harvest day 7 after allogeneic transplant. Each mouse received 10^7 T-cell-depleted marrow cells plus 10^6 splenic CD5+ T cells by tail vein. Material for sequencing was gut tissue. The receptors stem from a female BALB/c mouse given C57BL/6 T cells with graft-versus-host disease after an allogeneic hematopoietic cell transplant.

In the case of this clone: The genes and germline here are from mouse. The read ends 1 residue shy of where the CDR3 ends; the end is completed using the germline J gene. J is TRBJ1-1 and V is TRBV19; 11 bases map to TRBD1. V shed 6 bases, J shed 5 bases, and the junction held 3 bases outside the gene matches. The CDR3 contains 13 residues. Germline V gives CDR1 FNHDT, CDR2 SITEND (reference sequence). The CDR3 protein is CASTGTGGTEVFF. The DNA read from the CDR3 is TGTGCCAGCACCGGGACAGGGGGGACAGAAGTCTTC.

This clone came up a few times. Here the gene names and germline are mouse. The CDR3 is CGARDWGDNYAEQFF. Partial CDR3 DNA: TGTGGTGCTAGGGACTGGGGGGATAACTATGCTGAGCAGTTC. The chain employs TRBV20 and TRBJ2-1; TRBD2 matches 8 bases. The read comes to an end 1 residue before the CDR3 does, leaving the germline J gene to fill in the end. Trimming at V came to 0 bases and at J to 0 bases, leaving 1 base not matched to a gene. CDR1 and CDR2 (germline): GFQATS, STVNSAI. This CDR3 comprises 15 residues.

As to this clone: Gene names and germline refer to mouse. The read halts 1 residue ahead of the CDR3 end, with the missing end drawn from the germline J gene. Other nucleotide sequences in the sample specify the same CDR3. The chain joins TRBV16 to TRBJ1-4, with D perhaps matching TRBD1 (5 bases). Germline CDR1 and CDR2: SGHSA and FRNQAP. This CDR3 is 12 amino acids long. The V end was cut by 6 bases, the J end by 4 bases, with 6 bases between. The CDR3: CASRDNNERLFF. The part of the CDR3 DNA that was read is TGTGCAAGCAGGGACAACAACGAAAGATTATTT.

Comments on this clone: Genes and germline come from the mouse. The read finishes 1 residue shy of the CDR3 end, and the germline J gene is used to complete it. This chain links TRBV26 with TRBJ2-1; no definite D call. This CDR3 contains 12 residues. With 4 bases removed from V and 0 bases from J, the gap between germline ends came to 1 base. Germline CDR1 and CDR2: KGHPV and FQNQEV (reference sequence). The DNA read from the CDR3 is TGTGCCAGCAGTCCTAACTATGCTGAGCAGTTC. This gives the protein CASSPNYAEQF. The whole CDR3 reads CASSPNYAEQFF.

In its sample, this clone ranks as medium-sized. The listed genes are named as in mouse. The read ends 1 residue early relative to the CDR3; the germline J gene fills the gap. This sample also contains other DNA sequences that code for the same CDR3. The chain recombines TRBV3 with TRBJ2-7; 11 bases are shared with TRBD2. Per germline, CDR1 SNHLY and CDR2 FYNGKV (reference sequence). The CDR3 loop spans 14 amino acids. The J segment lost 4 bases and the V segment lost 2 bases, leaving 1 base of the junction unmatched. CDR3 bases read: TGTGCCAGCAGCTTAAGGACTGGGGGGTATGAACAGTAC. This translates into CASSLRTGGYEQY. The complete CDR3 sequence is CASSLRTGGYEQYF.

There are a few counts of this clone. Gene names denote mouse genes. The read gets to within 1 residue of the CDR3 end, and the germline J gene fills in the rest. This chain joins TRBV3 and TRBJ1-1; tentatively, D is TRBD1 (5 bases). Trimming removed 5 bases at V and 8 bases at J, with 9 bases between. The CDR3 is 11 amino acids. The germline gives CDR1 SNHLY, CDR2 FYNGKV (reference sequence). The CDR3 protein is CASSIRQEVFF. The DNA read from the CDR3 is TGTGCCAGCAGCATTAGACAGGAAGTCTTC.

To note about this clone: Gene names and germline refer to mouse. CDR3 bases read: TGTGCCTGGAGTCCCAGTTATGCTGAGCAGTTC. Translating gives CAWSPSYAEQF. In full, the CDR3 is CAWSPSYAEQFF. V and J are TRBV31 and TRBJ2-1; D remains ambiguous. The missing CDR3 end, 1 residue past where the read stops, is filled in from the germline J gene. V shed 1 base and J shed 4 bases, with 5 bases lying between them. CDR1 is GKSSPN, CDR2 SITVG, per germline. The CDR3 is made up of 12 amino acids.

About this clone itself: Gene names and germline match the mouse. The sequence runs out 1 residue before the end of the CDR3; the remainder is reconstructed from the germline J gene. V and J are TRBV15 and TRBJ1-1, with 9 bases identical to TRBD1. V lost 3 bases to trimming and J lost 1 base; unmatched junction nucleotides: 0. The CDR3 has 14 amino acids. Germline V CDR1 and CDR2: SGHND, FRSKSL. The CDR3 sequence: CASSLGQGNTEVFF. CDR3 DNA (partial): TGTGCCAGCAGTTTGGGACAGGGGAACACAGAAGTCTTC.

A note on this clone: The gene names given are mouse names. The CDR3 end is not reached by the read, which stops 1 residue before it; the germline J gene fills it in. The chain carries TRBV3 and TRBJ2-5, with 9 bases fitting TRBD2. This CDR3 has 15 residues. Germline V CDR1 and CDR2: SNHLY, FYNGKV (reference sequence). With V trimmed by 5 bases and J by 0 bases, 3 bases remained unmatched. The sequenced CDR3 bases are TGTGCCAGCAGCCGGGACTGGGCGAACCAAGACACCCAGTAC. It yields the protein CASSRDWANQDTQY. In full, the CDR3 is CASSRDWANQDTQYF.

In this sample, this clone turned up once. Each gene name is a mouse one. The read terminates 1 residue before the CDR3 end, so the remaining end is supplied by the germline J gene. The chain links TRBV13-1 to TRBJ2-4; 13 nucleotides agree with TRBD2. This CDR3 is built from 17 residues. V shed 0 bases, J shed 1 base, and the junction held 2 bases outside the gene matches. Germline V CDR1 and CDR2: NSHNY, SYGAGN. The sequenced part of the CDR3 DNA is TGTGCCAGCAGTGATGCAGGACTGGGGGGGCGTCAAAACACCTTGTAC. As protein: CASSDAGLGGRQNTLY. The full CDR3 protein is CASSDAGLGGRQNTLYF.

The sample holds a few counts of this clone. The gene names given are mouse names. The sequence runs out 1 residue before the end of the CDR3; the remainder is reconstructed from the germline J gene. This rearrangement joins TRBV2 to TRBJ2-4; tentatively, D is TRBD2 (6 bases). V lost 0 bases to trimming and J lost 0 bases, with 10 bases between them. Germline V gene lookup returns CDR1 LGHNA and CDR2 YSYQKL. This CDR3 is 16 amino acids long. CDR3 DNA (partial): TGTGCCAGCAGCCAAGATCTGGGGCTTAGTCAAAACACCTTGTAC. Encoded protein: CASSQDLGLSQNTLY. The entire CDR3 sequence reads CASSQDLGLSQNTLYF.

By share of the sample, this clone is medium-sized. Germline and genes: mouse. The CDR3 is cut off 1 residue early in the read; its end comes from the germline J gene. The rearrangement joins TRBV13-3 to TRBJ2-2; D perhaps matches TRBD2 (6 bases). The CDR3 has 14 residues. Per the germline V gene, CDR1 is NNHDY and CDR2 is SYVADS. V lost 3 bases and J lost 2, with 8 bases in between. CDR3: CASSGLGNTGQLYF. The DNA read from the CDR3 is TGTGCCAGCAGTGGGCTGGGGAACACCGGGCAGCTCTAC.

As to this clone: Any gene name here is a mouse gene name. CDR3 region: CASSPWTGAHAEQFF. The part of the CDR3 DNA that was read is TGTGCCAGCAGTCCGTGGACAGGGGCGCATGCTGAGCAGTTC. The chain combines TRBV26 with TRBJ2-1; 9 bases map to TRBD1. The CDR3 end falls 1 residue outside the read, so it is completed with the germline J gene. The CDR3 totals 15 residues. J lost 5 bases, V lost 4 bases, and 6 bases had no gene match. CDR1 and CDR2 from the germline V gene are KGHPV and FQNQEV (reference sequence).

Judged by abundance, this clone is medium-sized. Genes and germline are mouse. The read finishes 1 residue shy of the CDR3 end, and the germline J gene is used to complete it. The V gene is TRBV23, the J gene TRBJ2-7. This CDR3 region has 14 residues. The germline CDR1 and CDR2 sequences are KGHTA and FQNQQP. Here the CDR3 reads CSSSQSESSYEQYF. The DNA read from the CDR3 is TGCTCCAGCAGTCAATCTGAGAGCTCCTATGAACAGTAC.

Points on this clone: Gene labels here are mouse ones. The CDR3 is cut off 1 residue early in the read; its end comes from the germline J gene. V and J are TRBV26 and TRBJ1-3, with 12 bases identical to TRBD1. Trimming at V came to 4 bases and at J to 7 bases, leaving 2 bases not matched to a gene. There are 14 residues in the CDR3. The V gene's germline CDR1 is KGHPV and CDR2 FQNQEV (reference sequence). The covered CDR3 bases are TGTGCCAGCAGTCCGGGACAGGGGGCCAATACGCTCTAT. Its translation is CASSPGQGANTLY. In full, the CDR3 reads CASSPGQGANTLYF.

Worth noting for this clone: Gene names and germline refer to mouse. The CDR3 end falls 1 residue outside the read, so it is completed with the germline J gene. The chain employs TRBV23 and TRBJ1-2; no check of the table's D call, TRBD1, against the DNA was made. CDR1 and CDR2 (germline): KGHTA, FQNQQP. The CDR3 extends over 14 amino acids. CDR3 loop: CSSRSGTPGSDYTF. The part of the CDR3 DNA that was read is TGCTCCAGCAGGAGCGGGACACCAGGCTCCGACTACACC.

This clone appeared a few times. The gene symbols are mouse symbols. The sequence runs out 1 residue before the end of the CDR3; the remainder is reconstructed from the germline J gene. The V and J genes are TRBV1 and TRBJ1-1; 10 nucleotides align to TRBD1. Germline loops: CDR1 NSQYPW, CDR2 LRSPGD (reference sequence). The trim removed 3 bases at V and 10 bases at J, leaving 5 bases unmatched. The CDR3 contains 13 residues. CDR3 bases read: TGCACCTGCAGTGCGCGGGACAGGGGTCGAGTCTTC. This translates into CTCSARDRGRVF. The whole CDR3 protein is CTCSARDRGRVFF. Using reference TRBV1 and TRBJ1-1 for the parts outside the CDR3, the full variable domain is VTLLEQNPRWRLVPRGQAVNLRCILKNSQYPWMSWYQQDLQKQLQWLFTLRSPGDKEVKSLPGADYLATRVTDTELRLQVANMSQGRTLYCTCSARDRGRVFFGKGTRLTVV.

On this clone: Genes here carry mouse names. The read ends 1 residue shy of where the CDR3 ends; the end is completed using the germline J gene. This chain joins TRBV26 and TRBJ2-3; maybe TRBD1 (5 bases). Trimming cost V 6 bases and J 0 bases, with 7 bases left between them. CDR3 length equals 13 residues. CDR1 is KGHPV and CDR2 is FQNQEV in the germline V gene (reference sequence). The CDR3: CASRTASAETLYF. Partial CDR3 DNA: TGTGCCAGCAGGACAGCTAGTGCAGAAACGCTGTAT.

This clone has more than one count but fewer than ten. Mouse gene names and germline throughout. The read is 1 residue too short to cover the CDR3 end, so that end is filled in from the germline J gene. V is TRBV20 and J is TRBJ2-2; D is perhaps TRBD1 (6 bases). CDR3 length: 13 residues. Germline loops: CDR1 GFQATS, CDR2 STVNSAI. Between the trimmed V and J ends, which lost 6 bases and 0 bases, there was a span of 8 bases. This CDR3 is CGAEGANTGQLYF. The sequenced CDR3 bases are TGTGGTGCAGAGGGGGCAAACACCGGGCAGCTCTAC.

Of note for this clone: Genes and germline come from the mouse. The CDR3 end is not reached by the read, which stops 1 residue before it; the germline J gene fills it in. The chain carries TRBV16 and TRBJ2-4; D unclear. Germline-derived CDR1 and CDR2 are SGHSA and FRNQAP. The CDR3 totals 11 residues. Trimming took 1 base from V and 5 from J, leaving 1 base between them. The covered CDR3 bases are TGTGCAAGCAGCTTAGCAAACACCTTGTAC. Translating it yields CASSLANTLY. The CDR3 in full is CASSLANTLYF.